The 31 T cell receptor beta chains given below trace back to one sample, sequenced in a study of blood T cell repertoires in COVID-19. The table came from immunoSEQ multiplex PCR; TCRdb's copy has only in-frame clones and leaves some out. This table has a few hundred thousand clones, approximately 82% appearing once. Sequencing was done on a sample of peripheral blood. Receptors were obtained from a woman aged 18-29 years with acute or convalescent COVID-19.

The V gene is TRBV28, the J gene TRBJ2-7, with D possibly matching TRBD2 (5 bases). CDR1 MDHEN and CDR2 SYDVKM come from the germline V gene. Between the trimmed V and J ends, which lost 1 base and 4 bases, there was a span of 11 bases. The CDR3 has 14 amino acids. CDR3 in DNA: TGTGCCAGCAGTTTATCGCGGGCGCCATACGAGCAGTACTTC. Translation: CASSLSRAPYEQYF.

The J gene is TRBJ2-1, the V gene TRBV2; 7 nucleotides line up with TRBD2. Germline V CDR1 and CDR2: SNHLY, FYNNEI. The CDR3 covers 14 residues. V dropped 3 bases and J dropped 6; count of bases not matched to a gene: 5. This chain's CDR3 is CASSDTGGGNEQFF. As DNA, the CDR3 is TGTGCCAGCAGTGATACGGGGGGTGGCAATGAGCAGTTCTTC.

The chain links TRBV11-2 to TRBJ2-7, with a possible D match to TRBD2 (7 bases). CDR1 SGHAT and CDR2 FQNNGV come from the germline V gene. The CDR3 loop spans 14 amino acids. Trimming pared 7 bases from V and 2 bases from J, leaving 15 bases between. The CDR3 coding sequence is TGTGCCAGCACTAGCGGTTGGGGGCCCTACGAGCAGTACTTC. Its protein is CASTSGWGPYEQYF.

This chain connects TRBV7-2 to TRBJ2-4, with D hard to call. The CDR3 is 16 amino acids. The V gene's germline CDR1 is SGHTA and CDR2 FQGNSA. Deletions cut 0 bases from V and 3 bases from J, with 12 bases between. CDR3 DNA: TGTGCCAGCAGCTTAGCGGCCGGGTCGGGCAAAAACATTCAGTACTTC. Translating it yields CASSLAAGSGKNIQYF.

This clone has ten or more counts. V usage is TRBV19 and J usage is TRBJ2-1; 8 bases are shared with TRBD2. Germline CDR1 and CDR2: LNHDA and SQIVND (reference sequence). The junction had 7 bases not matched to a gene; V was cut back by 1 base and J by 8 bases. The CDR3 consists of 15 residues. The CDR3 protein is CASSIAGGPGDEQFF. The CDR3, as DNA: TGTGCCAGTAGTATAGCGGGAGGGCCTGGGGATGAGCAGTTCTTC.

The chain couples TRBV6-5 to TRBJ2-5; TRBD1 agrees at 9 bases. Germline CDR1 and CDR2: MNHEY and SVGAGI. This CDR3 is 14 amino acids long. Trimming cost V 6 bases and J 6 bases; bases outside gene matches: 8. The CDR3 DNA reads as TGTGCCAGCAGACGGACAGGGGCAGTACAGACCCAGTACTTC. Its protein is CASRRTGAVQTQYF.

The chain has TRBV12-3 or TRBV12-4 and TRBJ1-1; TRBD1 is a possible D gene (5 bases). Trimming stripped 2 bases from V and 4 bases from J, with 8 bases between. This CDR3 comprises 13 residues. CDR3 loop: CASSLRGGTEAFF. The CDR3 DNA sequence: TGTGCCAGCAGTTTAAGGGGAGGCACTGAAGCTTTCTTT.

The J gene is TRBJ1-6, the V gene TRBV6-5; D remains ambiguous. The germline CDR1 and CDR2 sequences are MNHEY and SVGAGI. V was trimmed by 0 bases and J by 7 bases, leaving 4 bases between them. CDR3 size: 13 residues. CDR3 protein: CASSYSRNSPLHF. CDR3 sequence (DNA): TGTGCCAGCAGTTACTCCAGGAATTCACCCCTCCACTTT.

This chain connects TRBV5-4 to TRBJ2-5; weak D call: TRBD2 (5 bases). This CDR3 is built from 13 residues. The V and J ends lost 1 base and 4 bases respectively, with 8 bases between them. The germline V gene has CDR1 SGHNT and CDR2 YYREEE (reference sequence). CDR3 region: CASSLRLAETQYF. The CDR3 DNA reads as TGTGCCAGCAGCTTGCGTCTAGCAGAGACCCAGTACTTC.

The chain carries TRBV12-5 and TRBJ1-1, with 9 bases identical to TRBD1. The CDR3 extends over 13 amino acids. CDR1 LGHNT and CDR2 FRNRAP come from the germline V gene. V dropped 7 bases and J dropped 5; count of bases not matched to a gene: 5. In DNA form, the CDR3 reads TGTGCTAGTGCTAGGACAGGGGTAACTGAAGCTTTCTTT. This translates into CASARTGVTEAFF. The complete variable domain, with remaining parts taken from reference TRBV12-5 and TRBJ1-1, reads DARVTQTPRHKVTEMGQEVTMRCQPILGHNTVFWYRQTMMQGLELLAYFRNRAPLDDSGMPKDRFSAEMPDATLATLKIQPSEPRDSAVYFCASARTGVTEAFFGQGTRLTVV.

The sample holds a few counts of this clone. The V gene is TRBV28, the J gene TRBJ1-5, with 9 nucleotides matching TRBD1. This CDR3 contains 14 residues. Trimming cost V 2 bases and J 6 bases; bases outside gene matches: 2. Per the germline V gene, CDR1 is MDHEN and CDR2 is SYDVKM. CDR3 sequence: CASSLGDRVQPQHF. CDR3 in DNA: TGTGCCAGCAGTTTAGGGGACAGGGTTCAGCCCCAGCATTTT.

The chain links TRBV30 to TRBJ2-5; TRBD2 aligns across 11 bases. This CDR3 has 17 amino acids. The trim removed 0 bases at V and 1 base at J, leaving 7 bases unmatched. CDR1 and CDR2 (germline): GTSNPN, SVGIG (reference sequence). This chain's CDR3 is CAWSVWGSGRVQETQYF. The CDR3 coding sequence is TGTGCCTGGAGTGTATGGGGTAGCGGGAGGGTCCAAGAGACCCAGTACTTC.

The J gene is TRBJ2-6, the V gene TRBV11-2; 9 bases fit TRBD2. The germline gives CDR1 SGHAT, CDR2 FQNNGV. With V trimmed by 4 bases and J by 0 bases, 4 bases remained unmatched. The length of the CDR3 is 17 residues. The CDR3 DNA is TGTGCCAGCAGCTCGGGACTAGCCCCCTCTGGGGCCAACGTCCTGACTTTC. It codes for CASSSGLAPSGANVLTF.

A few counts support this clone. V is TRBV28 and J is TRBJ1-4, with D possibly matching TRBD1 (6 bases). The ends were cut back, 2 bases at V and 4 bases at J, with 8 bases in the middle. There are 14 residues in the CDR3. Germline CDR1 is MDHEN and CDR2 is SYDVKM. This CDR3 is CASSLGQLNEKLFF. In DNA form, the CDR3 reads TGTGCCAGCAGTTTAGGACAGCTTAATGAAAAACTGTTTTTT. Full variable domain (outside the CDR3, taken from reference TRBV28 and TRBJ1-4): DVKVTQSSRYLVKRTGEKVFLECVQDMDHENMFWYRQDPGLGLRLIYFSYDVKMKEKGDIPEGYSVSREKKERFSLILESASTNQTSMYLCASSLGQLNEKLFFGSGTQLSVL.

The rearrangement links TRBV6-1 to TRBJ1-2, with TRBD1 identical over 7 bases. This CDR3 contains 12 residues. V shed 10 bases, J shed 2 bases, and the junction held 4 bases outside the gene matches. Germline V gene sequence: CDR1 MNHNS, CDR2 SASEGT. The CDR3 coding sequence is TGTGCCACCCGACAGGGAAACTATGGCTACACCTTC. Translating gives CATRQGNYGYTF.

The chain employs TRBV12-3 or TRBV12-4 and TRBJ2-2; D possibly corresponds to TRBD2 (5 bases). Trimming removed 8 bases from V and 1 base from J, with 8 bases in between. The length of the CDR3 is 13 residues. CDR3 sequence reads: CASGEWNTGELFF. CDR3 coding DNA: TGTGCCAGCGGGGAGTGGAACACCGGGGAGCTGTTTTTT.

This chain joins TRBV5-1 and TRBJ1-1; no definite D call. The CDR3 loop spans 15 amino acids. V was trimmed by 4 bases and J by 0 bases, leaving 13 bases between them. From germline, CDR1 is SGHRS and CDR2 YFSETQ. CDR3 residues: CASSPAIGVNTEAFF. The CDR3 bases are TGCGCCAGCAGCCCCGCGATCGGGGTGAACACTGAAGCTTTCTTT.

The V call is TRBV29-1, the J call TRBJ2-3; tentative D call: TRBD2 (5 bases). Germline V lookup: CDR1 SQVTM, CDR2 ANQGSEA. The CDR3 is 13 residues long. V lost 6 bases to trimming and J lost 0 bases, with 10 bases between them. CDR3 loop: CSVQEASTDTQYF. CDR3 in DNA: TGCAGCGTGCAGGAGGCCAGCACAGATACGCAGTATTTT.

J is TRBJ1-5 and V is TRBV19; D ambiguous. Deletions cut 0 bases from V and 9 bases from J, with 9 bases between. Germline V CDR1 and CDR2: LNHDA, SQIVND (reference sequence). CDR3 length: 13 residues. CDR3 protein: CASSIERARPQHF. CDR3 bases: TGTGCCAGTAGTATAGAGAGGGCCCGGCCCCAGCATTTT.

This clone was recorded at least ten times. The chain employs TRBV5-6 and TRBJ2-1, with 12 bases identical to TRBD2. V dropped 3 bases and J dropped 8; count of bases not matched to a gene: 12. This CDR3 comprises 17 residues. Germline values: CDR1 SGHDT, CDR2 YYEEEE. CDR3 in DNA: TGTGCCAGCAGCTCTATTTTGACTAGCGGGAGTGGCGATGAGCAGTTCTTC. Translation gives CASSSILTSGSGDEQFF.

This clone came up once. V and J are TRBV7-9 and TRBJ1-6; possible D gene TRBD1, 5 bases. The CDR3 contains 13 residues. The germline V and J ends were trimmed by 6 bases and 7 bases, with 10 bases remaining between them. Germline loops: CDR1 SEHNR, CDR2 FQNEAQ (reference sequence). The CDR3 DNA is TGTGCCAGCAGTACAGGCACCAATTCACCCCTCCACTTT. This codes for CASSTGTNSPLHF.

The chain has TRBV9 and TRBJ2-1, with a weak D call TRBD2 (5 bases). Between the trimmed V and J ends, which lost 0 bases and 6 bases, there was a span of 7 bases. The CDR3 totals 13 residues. CDR1 is SGDLS and CDR2 is YYNGEE in the germline V gene. The CDR3 protein is CASSVGGVNEQFF. The CDR3 nucleotides read TGTGCCAGCAGCGTAGGGGGAGTCAATGAGCAGTTCTTC.

The V call is TRBV4-2, the J call TRBJ2-1; 8 nucleotides align to TRBD1. V lost 4 bases and J lost 6; bases outside the gene matches: 8. This CDR3 has 15 residues. Germline V gives CDR1 LGHNA, CDR2 YNFKEQ. CDR3 loop: CASSPTDRASNEQFF. CDR3 nucleotides: TGTGCCAGCAGCCCGACGGACAGGGCTTCCAATGAGCAGTTCTTC.

The V gene is TRBV5-1, the J gene TRBJ2-7, with 8 bases fitting TRBD2. V trimming: 0 bases; J trimming: 6 bases; junction bases outside the gene matches: 5. This CDR3 region has 14 residues. The germline CDR1 and CDR2 sequences are SGHRS and YFSETQ. CDR3 loop: CASSLVTGGLEQYF. The CDR3 region has the DNA TGCGCCAGCAGCTTGGTAACGGGAGGGCTCGAGCAGTACTTC.

The chain carries TRBV29-1 and TRBJ2-1, with D possibly being TRBD2 (5 bases). This CDR3 region has 12 residues. Per the germline V gene, CDR1 is SQVTM and CDR2 is ANQGSEA. The ends were cut back, 7 bases at V and 10 bases at J, with 17 bases in the middle. The CDR3 DNA reads TGCAGCGCCGACCGGCGGGCTTGGGAGCAGTTCTTC. Translating it yields CSADRRAWEQFF.

The V call is TRBV20-1, the J call TRBJ2-1; D is uncertain. The V end lost 3 bases, the J end lost 0 bases, and 9 bases lay between the germline ends. The CDR3 has 14 amino acids. The germline CDR1 and CDR2 sequences are DFQATT and SNEGSKA (reference sequence). As DNA, the CDR3 is TGCAGTGCTAGTGGCCCGAGCTCCTACAATGAGCAGTTCTTC. Translating it yields CSASGPSSYNEQFF.

V is TRBV7-8 and J is TRBJ2-1; 9 positions agree with TRBD1. J was trimmed by 2 bases and V by 3 bases; bases with no gene match: 8. Per the germline V gene, CDR1 is SGHVS and CDR2 is FQNEAQ. This CDR3 is 17 amino acids long. The CDR3 reads CASSFWKTGGAYNEQFF. CDR3 coding DNA: TGTGCCAGCAGCTTCTGGAAAACAGGGGGCGCCTACAATGAGCAGTTCTTC.

The CDR3 DNA follows: TGTGCCTGGAGTGTGGACAGGGGGACTGAAGCTTTCTTT. Its protein product is CAWSVDRGTEAFF. This chain uses TRBV30 with TRBJ1-1; 10 bases map to TRBD1. The CDR3 is 13 residues long. Germline V gene sequence: CDR1 GTSNPN, CDR2 SVGIG (reference sequence). Trimming at V came to 0 bases and at J to 5 bases, leaving 0 bases not matched to a gene.

V is TRBV9 and J is TRBJ1-3, with D unresolved. The V gene's germline CDR1 is SGDLS and CDR2 YYNGEE. The CDR3 is 15 residues long. V was clipped by 0 bases and J by 4 bases, with 11 bases between them. CDR3 sequence (DNA): TGTGCCAGCAGCGTAGACTGGGCATCAGGAAACACCATATATTTT. This sequence encodes CASSVDWASGNTIYF.

The genes are TRBV7-2 and TRBJ1-1; D not resolved. CDR1 is SGHTA, CDR2 FQGNSA, per germline. The V end lost 1 base, the J end lost 11 bases, and 14 bases lay between the germline ends. The CDR3 loop spans 13 amino acids. The DNA of the CDR3 is TGTGCCAGCAGCTTAGGACTCCTCCGCGGGGCTTTCTTT. It specifies CASSLGLLRGAFF.

V is TRBV18 and J is TRBJ2-7; D is ambiguous. The germline V gene has CDR1 KGHSH and CDR2 LQKENI. CDR3 length: 14 amino acids. The germline V and J ends were trimmed by 2 bases and 2 bases, with 10 bases remaining between them. CDR3 loop: CASSPMAETYEQYF. Written as DNA, the CDR3 is TGTGCCAGCTCACCAATGGCGGAGACCTACGAGCAGTACTTC.